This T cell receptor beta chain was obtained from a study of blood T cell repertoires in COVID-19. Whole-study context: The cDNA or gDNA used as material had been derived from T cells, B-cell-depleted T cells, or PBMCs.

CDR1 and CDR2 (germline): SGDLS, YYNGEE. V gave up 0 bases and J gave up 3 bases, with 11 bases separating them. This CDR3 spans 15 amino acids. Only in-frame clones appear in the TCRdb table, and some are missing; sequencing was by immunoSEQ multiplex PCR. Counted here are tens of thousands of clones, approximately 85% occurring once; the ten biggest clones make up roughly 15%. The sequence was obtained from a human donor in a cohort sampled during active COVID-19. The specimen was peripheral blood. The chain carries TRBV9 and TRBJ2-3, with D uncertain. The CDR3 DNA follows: TGTGCCAGCAGCGTAGGTGAGACACGGACAGATACGCAGTATTTT. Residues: CASSVGETRTDTQYF.